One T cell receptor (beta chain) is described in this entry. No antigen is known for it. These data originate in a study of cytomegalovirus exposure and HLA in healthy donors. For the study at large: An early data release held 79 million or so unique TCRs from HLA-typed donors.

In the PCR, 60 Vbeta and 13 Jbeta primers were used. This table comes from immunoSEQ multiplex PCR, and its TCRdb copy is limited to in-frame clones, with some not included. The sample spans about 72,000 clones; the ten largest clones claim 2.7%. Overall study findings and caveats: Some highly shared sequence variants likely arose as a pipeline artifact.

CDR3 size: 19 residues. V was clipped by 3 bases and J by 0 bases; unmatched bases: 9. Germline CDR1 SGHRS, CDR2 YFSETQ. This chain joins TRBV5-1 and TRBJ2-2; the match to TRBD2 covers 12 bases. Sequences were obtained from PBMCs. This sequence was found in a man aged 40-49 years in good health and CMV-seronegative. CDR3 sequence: CASSSRLAGEVSNTGELFF. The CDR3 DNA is TGCGCCAGCAGCTCCCGACTAGCGGGAGAAGTTTCGAACACCGGGGAGCTGTTTTTT.